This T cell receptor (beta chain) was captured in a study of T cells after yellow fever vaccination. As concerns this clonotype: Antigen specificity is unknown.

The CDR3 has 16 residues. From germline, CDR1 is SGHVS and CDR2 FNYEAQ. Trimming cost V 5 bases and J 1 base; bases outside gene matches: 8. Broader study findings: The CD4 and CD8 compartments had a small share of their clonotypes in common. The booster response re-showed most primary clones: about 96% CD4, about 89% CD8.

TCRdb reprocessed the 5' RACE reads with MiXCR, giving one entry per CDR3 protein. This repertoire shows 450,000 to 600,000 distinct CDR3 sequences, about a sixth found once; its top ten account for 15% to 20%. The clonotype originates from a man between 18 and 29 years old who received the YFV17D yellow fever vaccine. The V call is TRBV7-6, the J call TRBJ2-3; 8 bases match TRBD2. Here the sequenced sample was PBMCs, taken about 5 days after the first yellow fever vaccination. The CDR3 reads CASSPRNSGGTDTQYF. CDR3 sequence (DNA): TGTGCCAGCAGCCCCCGTAATAGCGGGGGCACAGATACGCAGTATTTT.